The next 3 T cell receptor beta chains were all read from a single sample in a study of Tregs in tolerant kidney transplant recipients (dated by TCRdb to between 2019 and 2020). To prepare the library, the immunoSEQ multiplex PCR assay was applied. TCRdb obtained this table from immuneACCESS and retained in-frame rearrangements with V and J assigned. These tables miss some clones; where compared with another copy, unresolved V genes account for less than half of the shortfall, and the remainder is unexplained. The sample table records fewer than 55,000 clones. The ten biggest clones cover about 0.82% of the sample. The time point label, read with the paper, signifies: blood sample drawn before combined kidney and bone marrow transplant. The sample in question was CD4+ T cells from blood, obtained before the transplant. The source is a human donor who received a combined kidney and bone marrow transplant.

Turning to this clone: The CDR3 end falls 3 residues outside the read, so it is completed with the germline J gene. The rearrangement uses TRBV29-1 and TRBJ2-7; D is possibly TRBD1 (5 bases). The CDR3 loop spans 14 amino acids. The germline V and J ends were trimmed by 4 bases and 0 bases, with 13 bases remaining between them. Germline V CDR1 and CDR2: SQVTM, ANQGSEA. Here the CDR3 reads CSVVRQLNSYEQYF. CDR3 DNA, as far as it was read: TGCAGCGTTGTTAGACAGTTAAACTCCTACGAG.

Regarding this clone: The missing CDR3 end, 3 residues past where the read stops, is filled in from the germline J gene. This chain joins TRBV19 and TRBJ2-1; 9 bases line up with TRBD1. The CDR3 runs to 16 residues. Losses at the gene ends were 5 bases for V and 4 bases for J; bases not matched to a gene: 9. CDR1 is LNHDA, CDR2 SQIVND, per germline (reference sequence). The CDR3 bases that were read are TGTGCCAGTAGTCCCTCCAACAGGGGGCCATACAATGAG. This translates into CASSPSNRGPYNE. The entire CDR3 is CASSPSNRGPYNEQFF.

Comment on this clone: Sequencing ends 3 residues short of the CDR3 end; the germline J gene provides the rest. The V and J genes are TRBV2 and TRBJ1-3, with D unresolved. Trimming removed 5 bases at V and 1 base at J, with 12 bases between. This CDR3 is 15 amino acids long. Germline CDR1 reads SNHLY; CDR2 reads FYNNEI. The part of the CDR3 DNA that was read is TGTGCCAGCAGTTACGCGGTCCAATCTGGAAACACC. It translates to CASSYAVQSGNT. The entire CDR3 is CASSYAVQSGNTIYF.